The entry below describes one T cell receptor (beta chain). In this sample, this clonotype turned up a few times. Its antigen target is currently unknown. No much larger clone is present one base from it, and per-base qualities are unavailable. These data originate in a study of T-cell memory formation after mild COVID-19 (dated by TCRdb to about 2021). At the level of the whole study: TCR sequence clusters from the two donors were largely donor specific. In two donors, T-cell clones that expanded and contracted after mild COVID-19 were tracked by sequencing TCRalpha and TCRbeta repertoires over time. Two young, previously healthy adult volunteers, one female and one male, were included in the cohort. The investigation overall reported the following: SARS-CoV-2 specificity of the second-wave clones peaking on day 37 was not confirmed. Contracting CD4+ clones were located mainly in the CM and EM memory subsets, whereas CD8+ clones were found to be enriched in EMRA. Some responding clones were detected in pre-infection memory, suggesting pre-existing cross-reactive memory T cells joined the SARS-CoV-2 response. The study covered only a couple of mild cases, and larger cohorts including severe cases with pre-infection samples were considered necessary. Clones contracting from day 15 to 85 had balanced CD4/CD8 phenotypes, while a second wave expanding from day 15 to 37 was biased towards CD4+.

TCRdb names Illumina NovaSeq 6000 as the instrument used. TCRalpha and TCRbeta cDNA libraries were constructed by 5'RACE with constant-segment primers, with sample barcodes and unique molecular identifiers being introduced. RNA was extracted from every sample with Trizol reagent. Library amplification was performed in two PCR steps, and a second sample barcode and Illumina TruSeq adapters were introduced in the second step. Sequencing of libraries was performed on an Illumina NovaSeq with 2 x 150 bp paired-end reads. The study's own analysis went as follows. Demultiplexing of reads and collapsing into UMI-guided consensus sequences were performed with migec v1.2.7. Using mixcr v2.1.11, UMI consensuses were aligned to TRA and TRB V and J templates and then assembled into clonotypes. A clonotype was counted as expanded or contracted only if both edgeR and NoisET called the change significant, with noise models trained on biological replicates. For edgeR calls, the thresholds were a false discovery rate-adjusted p below 0.01 and a log2 fold-change of 1. As an exploratory analysis of dynamics, max-normalized trajectories of the 1000 most abundant clonotypes were examined by PCA with hierarchical clustering. Each responding clone was given a CD4 or CD8 phenotype based on the CD4+ and CD8+ repertoires, which had been sequenced separately. TCRdb trimmed the raw reads at Q25, called clones with MiXCR and kept productive beta chains. All rows with the same CDR3 protein become a single entry with the most common DNA and genes. The V and J calls come from TCRdb's annotation, not from the publication. The sample includes fewer than 600,000 distinct CDR3 sequences, with roughly 20% observed a single time. Approximately 8% of the sample is in the top ten clones.

From cysteine to phenylalanine, the CDR3 is 13 amino acids long. The DNA shown is the 39-base CDR3, in frame from base 1. Trimming removed 4 bases from V and 7 bases from J; the gene matches leave 3 bases unexplained. The germline V gene specifies SGHRS as CDR1 and YFSETQ as CDR2. Ficoll-Paque density gradient centrifugation was the method used to isolate PBMCs. Sequencing used PBMCs or a T cell subset sorted from them (not recorded which). This clonotype originated in an adult woman who had mild COVID-19 (a few samples of this study predate the infection). The sample titles of this study are shuffled in the database, so cell type and time point are left out; the donor was told from shared clones. The rearranged chain carries TRBV5-1 and TRBJ1-5; TRBD1 lines up with 9 middle nucleotides. The DNA is as follows: TGCGCCAGCAGCAGGGGACAGGGCCAGCCCCAGCATTTT. It encodes CASSRGQGQPQHF.